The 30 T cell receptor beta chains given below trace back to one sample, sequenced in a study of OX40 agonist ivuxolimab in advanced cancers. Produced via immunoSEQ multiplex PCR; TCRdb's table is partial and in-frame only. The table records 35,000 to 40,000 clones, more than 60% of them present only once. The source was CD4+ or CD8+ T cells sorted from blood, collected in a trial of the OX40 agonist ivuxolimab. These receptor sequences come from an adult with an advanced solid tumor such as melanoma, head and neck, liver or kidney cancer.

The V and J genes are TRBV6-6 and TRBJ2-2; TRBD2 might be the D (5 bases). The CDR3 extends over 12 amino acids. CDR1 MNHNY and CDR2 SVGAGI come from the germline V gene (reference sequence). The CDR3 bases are TGTGTAGTCGAGAGGGACACCGGGGAGCTGTTTTTT. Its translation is CVVERDTGELFF.

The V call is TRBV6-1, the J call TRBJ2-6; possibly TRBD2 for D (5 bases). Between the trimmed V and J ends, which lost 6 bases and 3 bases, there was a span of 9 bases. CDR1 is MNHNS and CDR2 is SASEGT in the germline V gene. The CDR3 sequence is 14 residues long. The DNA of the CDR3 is TGTGCCAGCAGCCCGGCGGGTGGGGCCAACGTCCTGACTTTC. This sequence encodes CASSPAGGANVLTF.

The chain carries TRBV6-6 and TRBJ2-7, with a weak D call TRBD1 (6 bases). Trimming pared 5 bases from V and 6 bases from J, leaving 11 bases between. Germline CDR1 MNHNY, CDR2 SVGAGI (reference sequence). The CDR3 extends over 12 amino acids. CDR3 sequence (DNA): TGTGCCAGCAGTACAGGGATCCCCGAGCAGTACTTC. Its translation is CASSTGIPEQYF.

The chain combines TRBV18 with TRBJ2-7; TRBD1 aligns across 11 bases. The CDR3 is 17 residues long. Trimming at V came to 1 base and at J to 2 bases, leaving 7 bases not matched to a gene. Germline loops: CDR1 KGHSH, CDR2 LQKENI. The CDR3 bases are TGTGCCAGCTCACCACGGAAGTTGGGACAGGGGGCCTACGAGCAGTACTTC. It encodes CASSPRKLGQGAYEQYF.

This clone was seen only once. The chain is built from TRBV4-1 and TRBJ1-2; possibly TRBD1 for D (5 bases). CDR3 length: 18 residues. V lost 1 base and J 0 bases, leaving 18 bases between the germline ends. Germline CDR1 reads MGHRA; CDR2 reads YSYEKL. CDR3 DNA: TGCGCCAGCAGCCAAGTAGACTTCCTACCAGGGTCTAACTATGGCTACACCTTC. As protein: CASSQVDFLPGSNYGYTF.

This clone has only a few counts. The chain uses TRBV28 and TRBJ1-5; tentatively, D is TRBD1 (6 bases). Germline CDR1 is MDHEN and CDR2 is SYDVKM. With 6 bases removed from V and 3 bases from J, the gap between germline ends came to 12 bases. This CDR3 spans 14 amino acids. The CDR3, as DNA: TGTGCCAGCAGCACAGGGTCCCTCAATCAGCCCCAGCATTTT. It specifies CASSTGSLNQPQHF. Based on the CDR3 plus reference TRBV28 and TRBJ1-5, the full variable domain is DVKVTQSSRYLVKRTGEKVFLECVQDMDHENMFWYRQDPGLGLRLIYFSYDVKMKEKGDIPEGYSVSREKKERFSLILESASTNQTSMYLCASSTGSLNQPQHFGDGTRLSIL.

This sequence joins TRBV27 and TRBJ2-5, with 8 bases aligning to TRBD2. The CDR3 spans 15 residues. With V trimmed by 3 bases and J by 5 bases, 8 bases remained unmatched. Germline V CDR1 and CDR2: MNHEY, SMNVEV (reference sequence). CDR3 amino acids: CASSFDGTRRETQYF. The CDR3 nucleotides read TGTGCCAGCAGTTTTGACGGGACTAGGAGGGAGACCCAGTACTTC.

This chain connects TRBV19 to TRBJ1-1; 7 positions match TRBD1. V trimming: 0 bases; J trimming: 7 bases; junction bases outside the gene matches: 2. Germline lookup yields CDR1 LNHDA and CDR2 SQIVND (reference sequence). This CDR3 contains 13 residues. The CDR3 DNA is TGTGCCAGTAGTATAGAGGGACAGCTTGAAGCTTTCTTT. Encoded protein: CASSIEGQLEAFF.

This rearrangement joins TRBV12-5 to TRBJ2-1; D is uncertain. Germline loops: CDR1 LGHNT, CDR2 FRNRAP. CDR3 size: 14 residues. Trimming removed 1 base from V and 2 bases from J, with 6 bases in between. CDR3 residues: CASGLEQAYNEQFF. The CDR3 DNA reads TGTGCTAGTGGTTTGGAGCAGGCCTACAATGAGCAGTTCTTC.

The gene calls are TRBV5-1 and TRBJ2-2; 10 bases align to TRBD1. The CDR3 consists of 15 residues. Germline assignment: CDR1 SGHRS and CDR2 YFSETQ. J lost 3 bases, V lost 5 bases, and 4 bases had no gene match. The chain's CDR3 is CASRHGTGDTGELFF. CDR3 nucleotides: TGCGCCAGCAGACACGGGACAGGGGACACCGGGGAGCTGTTTTTT.

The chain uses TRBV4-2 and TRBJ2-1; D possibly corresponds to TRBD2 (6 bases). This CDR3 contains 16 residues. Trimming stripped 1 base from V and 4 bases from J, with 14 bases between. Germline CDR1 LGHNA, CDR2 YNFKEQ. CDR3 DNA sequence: TGTGCCAGCAGCCAAGGGTCGGGTAGCGGATACAATGAGCAGTTCTTC. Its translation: CASSQGSGSGYNEQFF.

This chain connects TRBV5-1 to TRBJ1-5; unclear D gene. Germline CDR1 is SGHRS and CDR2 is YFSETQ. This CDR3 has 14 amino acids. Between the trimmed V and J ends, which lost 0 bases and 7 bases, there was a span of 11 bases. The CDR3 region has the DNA TGCGCCAGCAGCTTGGCGGGGAACCCCCAGCCCCAGCATTTT. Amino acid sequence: CASSLAGNPQPQHF.

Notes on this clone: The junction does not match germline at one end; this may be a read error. CDR3 region: CASSRQDPSTDAQYF. In DNA form, the CDR3 reads TGTGCCAGCTCAAGACAGGACCCCAGCACAGATGCGCAGTATTTT. V usage is TRBV18 and J usage is TRBJ2-3, with D tentatively TRBD1 (6 bases). CDR3 length equals 15 residues. From germline, CDR1 is KGHSH and CDR2 LQKENI.

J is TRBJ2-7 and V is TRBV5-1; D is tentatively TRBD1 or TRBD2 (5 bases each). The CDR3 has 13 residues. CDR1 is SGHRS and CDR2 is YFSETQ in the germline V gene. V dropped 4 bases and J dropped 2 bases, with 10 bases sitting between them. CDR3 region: CASSRGLAYEQYF. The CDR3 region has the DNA TGCGCCAGCAGCCGGGGCCTTGCCTACGAGCAGTACTTC.

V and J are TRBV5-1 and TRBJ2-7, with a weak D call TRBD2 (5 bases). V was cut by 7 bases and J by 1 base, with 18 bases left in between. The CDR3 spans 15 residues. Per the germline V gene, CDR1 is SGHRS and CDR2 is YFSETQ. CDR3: CASASGVGPSYEQYF. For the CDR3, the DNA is TGCGCCAGCGCCTCCGGGGTAGGGCCTTCCTACGAGCAGTACTTC.

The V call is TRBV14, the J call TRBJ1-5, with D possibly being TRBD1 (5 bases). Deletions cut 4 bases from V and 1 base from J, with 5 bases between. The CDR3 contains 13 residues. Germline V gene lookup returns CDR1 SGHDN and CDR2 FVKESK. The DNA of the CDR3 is TGTGCCAGCAGCCGGGACAGCAATCAGCCCCAGCATTTT. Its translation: CASSRDSNQPQHF.

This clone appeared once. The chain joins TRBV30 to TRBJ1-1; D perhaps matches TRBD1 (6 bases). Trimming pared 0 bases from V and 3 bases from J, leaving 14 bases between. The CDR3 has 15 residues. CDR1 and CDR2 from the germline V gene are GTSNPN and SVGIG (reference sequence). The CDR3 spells CAWSVLRGRYTEAFF. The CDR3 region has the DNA TGTGCCTGGAGTGTACTCAGGGGAAGGTACACTGAAGCTTTCTTT. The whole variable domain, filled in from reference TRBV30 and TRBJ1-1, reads SQTIHQWPATLVQPVGSPLSLECTVEGTSNPNLYWYRQAAGRGLQLLFYSVGIGQISSEVPQNLSASRPQDRQFILSSKKLLLSDSGFYLCAWSVLRGRYTEAFFGQGTRLTVV.

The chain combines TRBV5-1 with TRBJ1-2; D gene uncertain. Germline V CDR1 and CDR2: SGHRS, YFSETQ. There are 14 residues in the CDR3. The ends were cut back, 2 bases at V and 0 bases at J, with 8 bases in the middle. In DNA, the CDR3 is TGCGCCAGCAGCTTATCACAGTCTAACTATGGCTACACCTTC. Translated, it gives CASSLSQSNYGYTF.

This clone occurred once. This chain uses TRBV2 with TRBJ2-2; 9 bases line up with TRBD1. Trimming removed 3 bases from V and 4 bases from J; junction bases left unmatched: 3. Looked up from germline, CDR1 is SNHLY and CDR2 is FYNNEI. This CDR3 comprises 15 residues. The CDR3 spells CASSDRTGATGELFF. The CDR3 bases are TGTGCCAGCAGTGACCGGACAGGGGCCACCGGGGAGCTGTTTTTT. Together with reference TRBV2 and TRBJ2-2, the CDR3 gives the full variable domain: EPEVTQTPSHQVTQMGQEVILRCVPISNHLYFYWYRQILGQKVEFLVSFYNNEISEKSEIFDDQFSVERPDGSNFTLKIRSTKLEDSAMYFCASSDRTGATGELFFGEGSRLTVL.

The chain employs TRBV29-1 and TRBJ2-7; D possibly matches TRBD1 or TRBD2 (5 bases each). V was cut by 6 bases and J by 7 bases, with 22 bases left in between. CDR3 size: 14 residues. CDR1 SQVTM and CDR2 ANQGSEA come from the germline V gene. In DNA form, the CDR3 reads TGCAGCGTCGGGACGAGTACAAACGCAGGGGAGCAGTACTTC. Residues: CSVGTSTNAGEQYF.

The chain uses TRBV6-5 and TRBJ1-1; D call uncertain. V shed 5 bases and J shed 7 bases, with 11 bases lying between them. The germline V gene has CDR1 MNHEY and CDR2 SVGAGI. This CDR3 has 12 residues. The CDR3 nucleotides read TGTGCCAGCAGTACCCGGGCCCTTGAAGCTTTCTTT. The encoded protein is CASSTRALEAFF.

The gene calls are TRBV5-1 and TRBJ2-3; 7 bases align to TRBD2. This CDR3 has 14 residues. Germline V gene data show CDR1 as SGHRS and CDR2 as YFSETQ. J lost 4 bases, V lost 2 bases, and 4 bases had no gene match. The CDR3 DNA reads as TGCGCCAGCAGCTTATTCCGGGAGGCAGATACGCAGTATTTT. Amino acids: CASSLFREADTQYF.

CDR3 in DNA: TGTGCCAGCAGTACTCAGGCAACGGGGTACGAGCAGTACTTC. Its protein is CASSTQATGYEQYF. This chain links TRBV27 with TRBJ2-7, with a possible D match to TRBD2 (5 bases). CDR3 length equals 14 residues. The germline CDR1 and CDR2 sequences are MNHEY and SMNVEV (reference sequence). Deletions cut 5 bases from V and 4 bases from J, with 15 bases between.

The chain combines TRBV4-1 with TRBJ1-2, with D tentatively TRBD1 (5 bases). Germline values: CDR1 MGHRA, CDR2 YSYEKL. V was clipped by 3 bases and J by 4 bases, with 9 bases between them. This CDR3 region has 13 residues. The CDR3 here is CASSQSQVYGYTF. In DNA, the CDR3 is TGCGCCAGCAGCCAGTCACAGGTCTATGGCTACACCTTC.

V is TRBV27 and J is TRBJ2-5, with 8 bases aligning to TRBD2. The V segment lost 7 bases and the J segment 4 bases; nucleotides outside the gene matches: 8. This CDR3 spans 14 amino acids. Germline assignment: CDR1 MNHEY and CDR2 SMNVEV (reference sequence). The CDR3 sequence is CASTGGPSSETQYF. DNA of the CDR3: TGTGCCAGCACGGGAGGGCCCTCTTCAGAGACCCAGTACTTC.

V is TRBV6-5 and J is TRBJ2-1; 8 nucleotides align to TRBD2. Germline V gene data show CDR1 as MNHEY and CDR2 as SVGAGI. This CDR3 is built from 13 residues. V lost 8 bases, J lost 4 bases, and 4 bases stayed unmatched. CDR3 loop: CASCGRNYNEQFF. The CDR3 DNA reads TGTGCCAGCTGCGGGAGGAATTACAATGAGCAGTTCTTC.

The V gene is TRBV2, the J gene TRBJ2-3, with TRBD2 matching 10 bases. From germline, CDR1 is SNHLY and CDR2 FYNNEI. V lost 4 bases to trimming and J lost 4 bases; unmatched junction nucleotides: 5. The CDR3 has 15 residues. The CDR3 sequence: CASSAGLAVADTQYF. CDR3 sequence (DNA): TGTGCCAGCAGTGCCGGACTAGCGGTAGCAGATACGCAGTATTTT. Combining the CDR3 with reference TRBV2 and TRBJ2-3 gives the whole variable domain EPEVTQTPSHQVTQMGQEVILRCVPISNHLYFYWYRQILGQKVEFLVSFYNNEISEKSEIFDDQFSVERPDGSNFTLKIRSTKLEDSAMYFCASSAGLAVADTQYFGPGTRLTVL.

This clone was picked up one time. The CDR3 nucleotides read TGTGCCAGTAGTCCTACGGTCCAAGAGACCCAGTACTTC. This sequence encodes CASSPTVQETQYF. The chain employs TRBV19 and TRBJ2-5; D not resolved. The V end lost 5 bases, the J end lost 1 base, and 8 bases lay between the germline ends. This CDR3 is 13 amino acids long. Per the germline V gene, CDR1 is LNHDA and CDR2 is SQIVND (reference sequence).

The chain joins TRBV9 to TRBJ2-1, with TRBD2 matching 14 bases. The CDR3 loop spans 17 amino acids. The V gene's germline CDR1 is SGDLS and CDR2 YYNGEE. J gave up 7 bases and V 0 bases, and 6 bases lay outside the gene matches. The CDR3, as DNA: TGTGCCAGCAGCGTAGGACTAGCGGGAGGGCAGGCGAATGAGCAGTTCTTC. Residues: CASSVGLAGGQANEQFF.

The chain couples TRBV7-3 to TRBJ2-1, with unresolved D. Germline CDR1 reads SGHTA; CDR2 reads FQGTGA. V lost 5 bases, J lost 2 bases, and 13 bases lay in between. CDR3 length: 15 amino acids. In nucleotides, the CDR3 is TGTGCCAGCAGCCCTTGGGGAACGCCCTACAATGAGCAGTTCTTC. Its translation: CASSPWGTPYNEQFF. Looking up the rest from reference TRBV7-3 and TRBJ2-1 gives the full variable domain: GAGVSQTPSNKVTEKGKYVELRCDPISGHTALYWYRQSLGQGPEFLIYFQGTGAADDSGLPNDRFFAVRPEGSVSTLKIQRTERGDSAVYLCASSPWGTPYNEQFFGPGTRLTVL.